This is a list of T cell receptor beta chains from one sample in a study of OX40 agonist ivuxolimab in advanced cancers. Clones were sequenced by immunoSEQ multiplex PCR, and TCRdb holds only the in-frame ones, with some missing. The profile shows more than 60,000 clones, around 83% of them singletons. The sample consisted of CD4+ or CD8+ T cells sorted from blood, taken in a trial of the OX40 agonist ivuxolimab. All receptors derive from an adult with an advanced solid tumor such as melanoma, head and neck, liver or kidney cancer. The CDR3 runs from the conserved cysteine through the conserved F or W. Rows may omit the clone size; those that give it use once, few, many or a size class.

v_call: TRBV10-1
j_call: TRBJ1-4
clone_size: NA
cdr3_aa: CASSHSGRTNEKLFF

v_call: TRBV7-4
j_call: TRBJ2-2
clone_size: NA
cdr3_aa: CAPLPGSNTGELFF

v_call: TRBV7-8
j_call: TRBJ2-6
clone_size: few
cdr3_aa: CASSPYRVPIGSGANVLTF

v_call: TRBV11-1
j_call: TRBJ2-3
clone_size: once
cdr3_aa: CASSLGPAGGPDTQYF

v_call: TRBV19
j_call: TRBJ1-1
clone_size: few
cdr3_aa: CASRRAGEAFF

v_call: TRBV9
j_call: TRBJ1-1
clone_size: NA
cdr3_aa: CASGRQDTEAFF

v_call: TRBV5-1
j_call: TRBJ2-7
clone_size: NA
cdr3_aa: CASSDGQQTYEQYF

v_call: TRBV6-1
j_call: TRBJ2-7
clone_size: NA
cdr3_aa: CASSEEGWRGIYEQYF

v_call: TRBV28
j_call: TRBJ2-3
clone_size: NA
cdr3_aa: CASRPSAGRGGHSGTDTQYF

v_call: TRBV27
j_call: TRBJ1-1
clone_size: once
cdr3_aa: CASSLHGSGTEAFF

v_call: TRBV28
j_call: TRBJ1-4
clone_size: NA
cdr3_aa: CASSKTTTNEKLFF

v_call: TRBV4-3
j_call: TRBJ2-5
clone_size: NA
cdr3_aa: CASSQEQRGGTQYF

v_call: TRBV7-3
j_call: TRBJ1-2
clone_size: NA
cdr3_aa: CASSSDRGSPNYGYTF

v_call: TRBV25-1
j_call: TRBJ1-5
clone_size: NA
cdr3_aa: CASSGDRTKNQPQHF

v_call: TRBV27
j_call: TRBJ1-2
clone_size: NA
cdr3_aa: CASGTDYYGYTF

v_call: TRBV14
j_call: TRBJ1-3
clone_size: NA
cdr3_aa: CASSQGGNTIYF

v_call: TRBV11-1
j_call: TRBJ2-6
clone_size: NA
cdr3_aa: CASSLVWFGGANVLTF

v_call: TRBV6-5
j_call: TRBJ2-6
clone_size: many
cdr3_aa: CASSRGSSQANVLTF

v_call: TRBV5-6
j_call: TRBJ1-4
clone_size: NA
cdr3_aa: CASAGLGGEKLFF

v_call: TRBV19
j_call: TRBJ1-6
clone_size: NA
cdr3_aa: CASSIGDRERSPLHF

v_call: TRBV5-4
j_call: TRBJ2-1
clone_size: NA
cdr3_aa: CASSLLSGGGNEQFF

v_call: TRBV29-1
j_call: TRBJ1-2
clone_size: NA
cdr3_aa: CSVTGTALSRGGYTF

v_call: TRBV5-1
j_call: TRBJ2-5
clone_size: NA
cdr3_aa: CASSYSWTGGYETQYF

v_call: TRBV19
j_call: TRBJ1-3
clone_size: NA
cdr3_aa: CASSPAFAGTAGNTIYF

v_call: TRBV28
j_call: TRBJ2-1
clone_size: NA
cdr3_aa: CASSQTSGGSYNEQFF

v_call: TRBV10-3
j_call: TRBJ2-7
clone_size: NA
cdr3_aa: CAIKMGQRTYEQYF